A single sample gave rise to the 25 T cell receptor beta chains below, sequenced in a study of cytomegalovirus exposure and HLA in healthy donors. PCR involved 60 Vbeta and 13 Jbeta primers. Clones were read by immunoSEQ multiplex PCR, and TCRdb kept only the in-frame ones, dropping some. The sample has 110,000 to 150,000 clones, about three quarters seen once; the top ten hold around 3.7%. The sample comprised PBMCs. The receptors were gathered from a male donor in good health and CMV-seronegative.

This clone appeared once. This chain joins TRBV9 and TRBJ2-7; 11 bases are shared with TRBD1. From germline, CDR1 is SGDLS and CDR2 YYNGEE. This CDR3 has 13 amino acids. V dropped 4 bases and J dropped 6; count of bases not matched to a gene: 3. The CDR3 nucleotides read TGTGCCAGCAGCTCCGGGACAGGGGGCGAGCAGTACTTC. Protein sequence: CASSSGTGGEQYF.

Of note for this clone: One end of the junction varies from germline; a read error may be responsible. The CDR3 reads CSSSFGQGNEKLFF. Written as DNA, the CDR3 is TGTTCCAGCAGCTTTGGGCAGGGGAATGAAAAACTGTTTTTT. The rearrangement uses TRBV7-9 and TRBJ1-4, with a weak D call TRBD1 (6 bases). The CDR3 contains 14 residues. Germline V gene lookup returns CDR1 SEHNR and CDR2 FQNEAQ (reference sequence).

The chain links TRBV5-8 to TRBJ1-5; D call uncertain. Per the germline V gene, CDR1 is SGHTS and CDR2 is YDEGEE. The CDR3 is made up of 14 amino acids. V lost 4 bases, J lost 7 bases, and 15 bases lay in between. CDR3 region: CASSAGLTGQPQHF. The CDR3 DNA sequence: TGTGCCAGCAGCGCAGGACTTACGGGGCAGCCCCAGCATTTT.

This chain links TRBV10-3 with TRBJ2-3, with 16 bases fitting TRBD2. Germline CDR1 and CDR2: ENHRY and SYGVKD. This CDR3 region has 17 residues. Unmatched junction bases numbered 8, after V lost 8 bases and J lost 3 bases. Here the CDR3 DNA reads TGTGCCATCCGTCCCGGGACTAGCGGGAGGGGGACAGATACGCAGTATTTT. Translation: CAIRPGTSGRGTDTQYF.

The chain uses TRBV2 and TRBJ2-7; maybe TRBD2 (7 bases). The CDR3 has 13 amino acids. Germline CDR1 SNHLY, CDR2 FYNNEI. V lost 9 bases to trimming and J lost 5 bases, with 17 bases between them. The CDR3 nucleotides read TGTGCCAGTGAGGGGGGGATTTATGACGAGCAGTACTTC. Translating it yields CASEGGIYDEQYF.

This chain uses TRBV21-1 with TRBJ2-7; the D segment call TRBD1 is taken from the table without a DNA check. TRBV21-1 constitutes a pseudogene. The CDR3 has 14 residues. The CDR3 loop reads CASTQVWGVGEQYF. Written as DNA, the CDR3 is TGTGCCAGCACCCAAGTATGGGGCGTAGGAGAGCAGTACTTC.

This chain links TRBV5-4 with TRBJ1-2, with D perhaps matching TRBD1 (5 bases). Germline CDR1 is SGHNT and CDR2 is YYREEE (reference sequence). V shed 2 bases and J shed 2 bases, with 13 bases lying between them. This CDR3 contains 15 residues. The CDR3 protein is CASSFGAVSNYGYTF. CDR3 DNA: TGTGCCAGCAGCTTTGGGGCCGTCTCCAACTATGGCTACACCTTC.

This clone was found once. The V and J genes are TRBV25-1 and TRBJ2-7; 8 nucleotides agree with TRBD1. The length of the CDR3 is 15 residues. The germline CDR1 and CDR2 sequences are MGHDK and SYGVNS. V was pared by 1 base and J by 4 bases, with 6 bases of the junction left unmatched. The CDR3 protein is CASSEWGQGAYEQYF. The CDR3 nucleotides are TGTGCCAGCAGTGAATGGGGGCAGGGGGCATACGAGCAGTACTTC.

The chain recombines TRBV30 with TRBJ1-4; TRBD1 aligns across 11 bases. This CDR3 spans 16 amino acids. Per germline, CDR1 GTSNPN and CDR2 SVGIG (reference sequence). J gave up 4 bases and V 2 bases, and 6 bases lay outside the gene matches. CDR3 DNA sequence: TGTGCCTGGAGTTATGGACAGGGGGCGGTTAATGAAAAACTGTTTTTT. Amino acids: CAWSYGQGAVNEKLFF.

The V call is TRBV7-9, the J call TRBJ2-1; 13 nucleotides agree with TRBD2. Germline CDR1 reads SEHNR; CDR2 reads FQNEAQ (reference sequence). Trimming cost V 4 bases and J 7 bases; bases outside gene matches: 10. The CDR3 extends over 17 amino acids. DNA of the CDR3: TGTGCCAGCAGCTGGAAACCCGGGACTAGCGGGGAGAATGAGCAGTTCTTC. Protein: CASSWKPGTSGENEQFF.

The chain links TRBV11-2 to TRBJ2-2; tentatively, D is TRBD2 (6 bases). The CDR3 sequence is 15 residues long. Per the germline V gene, CDR1 is SGHAT and CDR2 is FQNNGV. V was pared by 5 bases and J by 1 base, with 11 bases between. CDR3 loop: CASSMGLLNTGELFF. CDR3 DNA: TGTGCCAGCAGCATGGGACTTTTGAACACCGGGGAGCTGTTTTTT. The full variable domain, with the rest looked up from reference TRBV11-2 and TRBJ2-2, is EAGVAQSPRYKIIEKRQSVAFWCNPISGHATLYWYQQILGQGPKLLIQFQNNGVVDDSQLPKDRFSAERLKGVDSTLKIQPAKLEDSAVYLCASSMGLLNTGELFFGEGSRLTVL.

The rearrangement uses TRBV19 and TRBJ1-3; D gene ambiguous. Trimming left V 7 bases short and J 2 bases short, with 9 bases between. Germline values: CDR1 LNHDA, CDR2 SQIVND (reference sequence). The CDR3 is 13 residues long. CDR3 DNA sequence: TGTGCCAGTAATCAACAGCCTGGAAACACCATATATTTT. Encoded protein: CASNQQPGNTIYF. Variable domain in full (rest from reference TRBV19 and TRBJ1-3): DGGITQSPKYLFRKEGQNVTLSCEQNLNHDAMYWYRQDPGQGLRLIYYSQIVNDFQKGDIAEGYSVSREKKESFPLTVTSAQKNPTAFYLCASNQQPGNTIYFGEGSWLTVV.

The chain joins TRBV9 to TRBJ1-2, with no clear D. The CDR3 runs to 15 residues. V dropped 0 bases and J dropped 2 bases, with 11 bases sitting between them. The germline gives CDR1 SGDLS, CDR2 YYNGEE. The chain's CDR3 is CASSVGRALNYGYTF. The CDR3 nucleotides read TGTGCCAGCAGCGTAGGGAGGGCTTTAAACTATGGCTACACCTTC.

The chain combines TRBV5-1 with TRBJ1-1, with unresolved D. CDR3 size: 18 residues. CDR1 and CDR2 from the germline V gene are SGHRS and YFSETQ. The V end was cut by 4 bases, the J end by 1 base, with 23 bases between. In DNA, the CDR3 is TGCGCCAGCAGCGGGGAGGGCCAAGCCTTCCGAAGGAACACTGAAGCTTTCTTT. Translated: CASSGEGQAFRRNTEAFF.

The chain links TRBV2 to TRBJ1-4; 9 bases align to TRBD1. Germline V gene data show CDR1 as SNHLY and CDR2 as FYNNEI. This CDR3 has 16 amino acids. The V segment lost 0 bases and the J segment 6 bases; nucleotides outside the gene matches: 5. The CDR3 DNA follows: TGTGCCAGCAGTGAAGCTACGACAGGGGGGGATGAAAAACTGTTTTTT. Translation: CASSEATTGGDEKLFF.

The chain employs TRBV6-1 and TRBJ1-2, with D maybe TRBD1 (5 bases). Trimming removed 4 bases at V and 4 bases at J, with 13 bases between. Germline values: CDR1 MNHNS, CDR2 SASEGT. The CDR3 sequence is 14 residues long. As DNA, the CDR3 is TGTGCCAGCAGTGGTAAGGGGCCGATCTATGGCTACACCTTC. This sequence encodes CASSGKGPIYGYTF.

The chain joins TRBV7-6 to TRBJ2-1; 10 nucleotides match TRBD2. In germline, CDR1 is SGHVS, CDR2 FNYEAQ. V trimming: 1 base; J trimming: 7 bases; junction bases outside the gene matches: 10. CDR3 length: 17 amino acids. The CDR3 spells CASSLEGTGLASNEQFF. The CDR3 DNA reads TGTGCCAGCAGCTTAGAGGGTACGGGACTAGCGTCGAATGAGCAGTTCTTC.

This chain connects TRBV10-3 to TRBJ2-5; D perhaps matches TRBD1 (5 bases). Between the trimmed V and J ends, which lost 4 bases and 2 bases, there was a span of 5 bases. CDR3 size: 12 residues. Germline values: CDR1 ENHRY, CDR2 SYGVKD. The chain's CDR3 is CAISGQQETQYF. DNA for the CDR3: TGTGCCATCAGTGGACAGCAAGAGACCCAGTACTTC.

The V gene is TRBV15, the J gene TRBJ2-3, with D tentatively TRBD2 (5 bases). The V gene lost 0 bases and the J gene lost 3 bases, with 10 bases spanning the gap. This CDR3 contains 15 residues. Germline V CDR1 and CDR2: LNHNV, YYDKDF (reference sequence). The CDR3 protein is CATSRDGIWTDTQYF. Here the CDR3 DNA reads TGTGCCACCAGCAGAGACGGGATATGGACAGATACGCAGTATTTT. Full variable domain (rest looked up from reference TRBV15 and TRBJ2-3): DAMVIQNPRYQVTQFGKPVTLSCSQTLNHNVMYWYQQKSSQAPKLLFHYYDKDFNNEADTPDNFQSRRPNTSFCFLDIRSPGLGDTAMYLCATSRDGIWTDTQYFGPGTRLTVL.

The chain joins TRBV7-9 to TRBJ2-3; 13 bases line up with TRBD2. The J segment lost 2 bases and the V segment lost 0 bases, leaving 2 bases of the junction unmatched. Germline-derived CDR1 and CDR2 are SEHNR and FQNEAQ (reference sequence). The CDR3 has 17 amino acids. The chain's CDR3 is CASSLAGTSGITDTQYF. DNA for the CDR3: TGTGCCAGCAGCTTAGCGGGGACTAGCGGGATCACAGATACGCAGTATTTT.

This sequence joins TRBV11-3 and TRBJ2-7; TRBD1 agrees at 9 bases. V lost 5 bases and J lost 6; bases outside the gene matches: 8. The CDR3 is 14 residues long. The germline V gene has CDR1 SGHNT and CDR2 YENEEA. CDR3: CASSPDRGQGEQYF. CDR3 in DNA: TGTGCCAGCAGCCCCGATAGGGGACAGGGCGAGCAGTACTTC.

V is TRBV5-1 and J is TRBJ2-5, with 7 bases identical to TRBD2. V shed 4 bases and J 9 bases; nucleotides not matched to a gene: 12. The CDR3 extends over 14 amino acids. Germline assignment: CDR1 SGHRS and CDR2 YFSETQ. The CDR3 loop is CASSGGDGERAQYF. CDR3 sequence (DNA): TGCGCCAGCAGCGGGGGGGACGGCGAGAGGGCCCAGTACTTC.

This clone has more than one count but fewer than ten. The chain uses TRBV7-2 and TRBJ1-1; TRBD1 matches at 7 bases. V lost 2 bases and J lost 5; bases outside the gene matches: 5. Germline V gives CDR1 SGHTA, CDR2 FQGNSA. The CDR3 length is 14 residues. This CDR3 is CASSLHRGQTEAFF. The CDR3 DNA sequence: TGTGCCAGCAGCTTACACAGGGGCCAAACTGAAGCTTTCTTT.

J is TRBJ1-2 and V is TRBV7-9; weak D call: TRBD1 (5 bases). V lost 7 bases, J lost 0 bases, and 12 bases lay in between. The germline gives CDR1 SEHNR, CDR2 FQNEAQ (reference sequence). The CDR3 is 14 amino acids. This CDR3 is CASITSTANYGYTF. For the CDR3, the DNA is TGTGCCAGCATCACCTCGACAGCTAACTATGGCTACACCTTC.

The chain recombines TRBV2 with TRBJ2-5; a weak D match, TRBD2 (5 bases). Trimming removed 4 bases at V and 4 bases at J, with 10 bases between. This CDR3 has 13 residues. Germline V gene data show CDR1 as SNHLY and CDR2 as FYNNEI. The CDR3 region is CASSGEGGETQYF. For the CDR3, the DNA is TGTGCCAGCAGTGGCGAGGGCGGAGAGACCCAGTACTTC.